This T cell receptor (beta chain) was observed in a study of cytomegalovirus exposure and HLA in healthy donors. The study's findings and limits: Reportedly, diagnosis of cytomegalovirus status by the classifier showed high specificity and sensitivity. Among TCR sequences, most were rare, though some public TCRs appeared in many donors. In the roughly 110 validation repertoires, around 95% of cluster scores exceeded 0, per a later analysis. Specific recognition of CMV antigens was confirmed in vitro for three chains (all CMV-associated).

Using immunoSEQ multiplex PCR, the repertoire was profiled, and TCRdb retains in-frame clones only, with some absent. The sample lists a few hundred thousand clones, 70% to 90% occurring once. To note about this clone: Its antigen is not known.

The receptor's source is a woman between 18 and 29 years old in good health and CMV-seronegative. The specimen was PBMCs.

The CDR3 region is CASSRGQGAMETEAFF. The DNA of the CDR3 is TGTGCCAGCAGCCGGGGACAGGGGGCTATGGAAACTGAAGCTTTCTTT. The chain couples TRBV4-2 to TRBJ1-1; the match to TRBD1 covers 12 bases. The CDR3 contains 16 residues. Trimming cost V 4 bases and J 5 bases; bases outside gene matches: 8. Germline V CDR1 and CDR2: LGHNA, YNFKEQ.